This TCR beta chain was identified during a study of T-cell memory formation after mild COVID-19. As for the study in general: TCR clustering was largely donor specific. Study findings and constraints: Researchers report contracting CD4+ clones mostly in CM and EM, with CD8+ clones in EMRA. There were some responding clones in pre-infection memory, which suggested that cross-reactive memory had joined.

Note on this clonotype: Its antigen is not identified.

Sample barcodes and UMIs were carried by the TCR alpha and TCR beta cDNA libraries that 5'RACE generated with constant-segment primers. TCRdb itself ran the 5' RACE reads through MiXCR, one entry per CDR3 protein. The data show under 250,000 distinct CDR3 sequences, with 8% to 11% seen just once and less than 4% held by the top ten. J was trimmed by 3 bases and V by 5 bases; bases with no gene match: 8. The CDR3 length is 15 residues. The V gene's germline CDR1 is SEHNR and CDR2 FQNEAQ (reference sequence). The origin of this receptor is a man between 18 and 29 years old who had mild COVID-19 (a few samples of this study predate the infection). Cell type and time point are not known. The chain employs TRBV7-9 and TRBJ2-3; 7 positions match TRBD2. The sequencing sample was made of PBMCs or a T cell subset sorted from them (not recorded which). The CDR3 DNA reads as TGTGCCAGCAGCCAGTCTAGCGGACCAACAGATACGCAGTATTTT. Its translation is CASSQSSGPTDTQYF.